This is a list of T cell receptor beta chains from one sample in a study of identical twins. TCRdb itself ran the 5' RACE reads through MiXCR, one entry per CDR3 protein. The repertoire holds roughly 290,000 distinct CDR3 sequences, under 9% seen once, with roughly 2% in the top ten. These same records also appear under a second study, on yellow fever vaccine responses in identical twins.

The sequenced sample consisted of memory (CD45RO+) T cells sorted from blood. The receptors come from a young woman in good health. The CDR3 runs from the conserved cysteine through the conserved F or W. The D gene is left open where the match is weak. The listing skips clone size in some rows; elsewhere it reads once, few, many or a size class.

clone size	J gene	V gene	CDR3 length	D gene	CDR3 DNA	CDR3 protein
-	TRBJ2-2	TRBV20-1	17	-	TGCAGTGCTAGAGATGAAGCGACGTGCCCCGGGGCCGGGGAGCTGTTTTTT	CSARDEATCPGAGELFF
-	TRBJ2-1	TRBV20-1	14	TRBD1	TGCAGTGCACCAGACAGGGGATCAGGCAATGAGCAGTTCTTC	CSAPDRGSGNEQFF
many	TRBJ1-5	TRBV20-1	13	-	TGCAGTGCTAGGACAGAGATCGATCAGCCCCAGCATTTT	CSARTEIDQPQHF
many	TRBJ1-1	TRBV5-1	15	-	TGCGCCAGCAGCTTGGCCGGGACACCGGACACTGAAGCTTTCTTT	CASSLAGTPDTEAFF
few	TRBJ1-4	TRBV5-1	14	-	TGCGCCAGCAGCTTCCGGGGGGTGGAAGAAAAACTGTTTTTT	CASSFRGVEEKLFF
few	TRBJ2-2	TRBV12-3/TRBV12-4	14	-	TGTGCCAGCAGTTTAACTATCCACACCGGGGAGCTGCTTTTT	CASSLTIHTGELLF
-	TRBJ2-2	TRBV5-4	15	TRBD2	TGTGCCAGCAGCTACGGGGGGACGAACACCGGGGAGCTGTTTTTT	CASSYGGTNTGELFF
many	TRBJ2-2	TRBV12-3/TRBV12-4	16	TRBD2	TGTGCCAGCAGTTATAGCGGGGGGGCAAAGACCGGGGAGCTGTTTTTT	CASSYSGGAKTGELFF
many	TRBJ2-3	TRBV11-2	15	TRBD2	TGTGCCAGCAGCTTCGTGACTAGCGGCACAGATACGCAGTATTTT	CASSFVTSGTDTQYF
few	TRBJ2-6	TRBV4-1	20	TRBD2	TGCGCCAGCAGCCAGACTAGACTAGCGGGAGGGCTGGGTGGGGCCAACGTCCTGACTTTC	CASSQTRLAGGLGGANVLTF
-	TRBJ1-1	TRBV18	15	TRBD1	TGTGCCAGCTCCCTCCGACTTAGACAGGGCCAGGAAGCTTTCTTT	CASSLRLRQGQEAFF
-	TRBJ2-5	TRBV4-2	14	TRBD1	TGTGCCAGCAGCCACCGGACAGGCCAAGAGACCCAGTACTTC	CASSHRTGQETQYF
few	TRBJ2-1	TRBV10-2	13	-	TGCGCCAGCAGTGAGAATATATACAATGAGCAGTTCTTC	CASSENIYNEQFF
few	TRBJ2-3	TRBV28	12	-	TGTGCCAGCACGAGCAGCGGAGTATCGCAGTATTTT	CASTSSGVSQYF
-	TRBJ2-2	TRBV12-3/TRBV12-4	14	-	TGTGCCAGCAGTCCCGACACCCGGGCCGGGGAGCTGTTTTTT	CASSPDTRAGELFF
-	TRBJ1-2	TRBV4-1	18	TRBD1	TGCGCCAGCAGCCAAGGAGCCCTCAGGGACAGGGGCGGCTATGGCTACACCTTC	CASSQGALRDRGGYGYTF
few	TRBJ2-2	TRBV7-2	16	TRBD1	TGTGCCAGCAGCTTCGGGGACAGGGGGCGGGTCGGGGAGCTGTTTTTT	CASSFGDRGRVGELFF
few	TRBJ1-1	TRBV20-1	13	-	TGCAGTGCCAACCCAGGGTGGGTCACTGAAGCTTTCTTT	CSANPGWVTEAFF
medium-sized	TRBJ2-1	TRBV3-1	15	TRBD2	TGTGCCAGCAGCCCTCTAGCGGGGAGGGCCGGTGAGCAGTTCTTC	CASSPLAGRAGEQFF
few	TRBJ1-2	TRBV12-3/TRBV12-4	15	-	TGTGCCAGCAGTTTAGCTTTGGGGCACAACTATGGCTACACCTTC	CASSLALGHNYGYTF
-	TRBJ2-1	TRBV20-1	14	TRBD2	TGCAGTGCTAGAGATGGGGGAGGGACCAATGAGCAGTTCTTC	CSARDGGGTNEQFF
few	TRBJ2-7	TRBV6-5	13	-	TGTGCCAGCAGTTACGGATCGAACTACGAGCAGTACTTC	CASSYGSNYEQYF
few	TRBJ2-6	TRBV27	16	TRBD1	TGTGCCAGCAGTTTAGAGGGGGCGGCTGGGGCCAACGTCCTGACTTTC	CASSLEGAAGANVLTF
many	TRBJ1-5	TRBV20-1	14	-	TGCAGTGCTAGAGAAGGGACGAGCAATCAGCCCCAGCATTTT	CSAREGTSNQPQHF
-	TRBJ1-1	TRBV5-4	15	TRBD1	TGTGCCAGCAGCTCAAGGACAGGCTTTAACACTGAAGCTTTCTTT	CASSSRTGFNTEAFF
few	TRBJ1-6	TRBV27	14	-	TGTGCCAGCAGTTTCGTCCGGCCGAATTCACCCCTCCACTTT	CASSFVRPNSPLHF
-	TRBJ2-2	TRBV27	18	TRBD2	TGTGCCAGCAGTTTACAGAGACTAGCGGGAAGGAACACCGGGGAGCTGTTTTTT	CASSLQRLAGRNTGELFF
-	TRBJ2-7	TRBV28	13	-	TGTGCCAGCACCGGGCAGTCCCTACGACCCCAGTACTTC	CASTGQSLRPQYF
many	TRBJ2-7	TRBV20-1	11	-	TGCAGTGTGGGGACCGACTACGAGCAGTACTTC	CSVGTDYEQYF
few	TRBJ2-1	TRBV20-1	15	TRBD2	TGCAGGCGAACTAGCGGACCCCCCTCCTACAATGAGCAGTTCTTC	CRRTSGPPSYNEQFF
-	TRBJ1-2	TRBV6-1	12	-	TGTGCCAGCAGTGAAAGGGGGTTGGGCTACACCTTC	CASSERGLGYTF
many	TRBJ1-5	TRBV12-3/TRBV12-4	14	-	TGTGCCAGCAGTTGGGGGAGAAGCAATCAGCCCCAGCATTTT	CASSWGRSNQPQHF
-	TRBJ2-1	TRBV5-1	16	-	TGCGCCAGCAGCTTGGCCTTTAGTGGGACCTACAATGAGCAGTTCTTC	CASSLAFSGTYNEQFF
-	TRBJ2-4	TRBV11-2	17	-	TGTGCCAGCAGCTTATTCCCTGACACCCCCGGCGTCAACATTCAGTACTTC	CASSLFPDTPGVNIQYF
-	TRBJ1-1	TRBV19	13	-	TGTGCCAGCCAGGGAGGGCTGAACACTGAAGCTTTCTTT	CASQGGLNTEAFF
many	TRBJ2-5	TRBV10-3	14	-	TGTGCCATCAGTGAGACGGGACTGGCGGGGACCCAGTACTTC	CAISETGLAGTQYF
few	TRBJ2-3	TRBV6-4	15	TRBD2	TGTGCCAGCAGTACGACTAGCGGGGGCCCAGATACGCAGTATTTT	CASSTTSGGPDTQYF
few	TRBJ1-1	TRBV19	13	TRBD1	TGTGCCACCCACAGGGGATCGAACACTGAAGCTTTCTTT	CATHRGSNTEAFF
many	TRBJ2-3	TRBV7-2	18	-	TGTGCCAGCAGCTTAGCGCTATGGAGTAGGCAAGGCACAGATACGCAGTATTTT	CASSLALWSRQGTDTQYF
many	TRBJ2-3	TRBV9	14	-	TGTGCCAGCAGCGTTTCCCTTGGCGCAGATACGCAGTATTTT	CASSVSLGADTQYF
few	TRBJ2-2	TRBV4-1	17	TRBD1	TGCGCCAGCAGCCACCACCTACAGGGGGCAAACACCGGGGAGCTGTTTTTT	CASSHHLQGANTGELFF
many	TRBJ2-7	TRBV12-3/TRBV12-4	14	-	TGTGCCAGCAGTTTACGGAGGAGCTCCTACGAGCAGTACTTC	CASSLRRSSYEQYF
many	TRBJ2-3	TRBV6-1	15	TRBD1	TGTGCCAGCAGAAAGGGACAGGGGTACACAGATACGCAGTATTTT	CASRKGQGYTDTQYF
few	TRBJ2-1	TRBV6-1	16	-	TGTGCCAGCAGCCCTCCTACTCCCGCGGGGTACAATGAGCAGTTCTTC	CASSPPTPAGYNEQFF
few	TRBJ1-5	TRBV12-3/TRBV12-4	16	-	TGTGCCAGCAGTTTATCAGGGGATCGGGGCAATCAGCCCCAGCATTTT	CASSLSGDRGNQPQHF
few	TRBJ1-2	TRBV7-9	15	TRBD1	TGTGCCAGCAGCTTAGCGGGACAGGGGCTTCTGGGCTACACCTTC	CASSLAGQGLLGYTF
many	TRBJ1-1	TRBV12-3/TRBV12-4	15	TRBD1	TGTGCCAGCAGTTTACGGGCAGGGGGCATTTCTGAAGCTTTCTTT	CASSLRAGGISEAFF
many	TRBJ1-6	TRBV5-1	15	TRBD1	TGCGCCAGCAGCCCGACAGGGCCCACCAATTCACCCCTCCACTTT	CASSPTGPTNSPLHF
many	TRBJ2-5	TRBV6-5	14	-	TGTGCCAGCAGTTACGAAGTAGGGGGGGAGACCCAGTACTTC	CASSYEVGGETQYF